This T cell receptor (beta chain) was identified during a study of technical replicates of blood from a handful of donors. Looked up from germline, CDR1 is SGHTS and CDR2 is YDEGEE. Trimming stripped 6 bases from V and 0 bases from J, with 10 bases between. This CDR3 has 13 amino acids. Libraries were prepared by immunoSEQ multiplex PCR; TCRdb keeps only in-frame clonotypes and omits some of them. The sample lists tens of thousands of clones, about 87% occurring once. The rearrangement joins TRBV5-8 to TRBJ2-7; tentatively, D is TRBD1 (5 bases). The sequencing input was PBMCs. This sequence was found in a human donor in good health. Some clones in this sample may be carry-over from other donors' samples. The CDR3 DNA reads as TGTGCCAGCACCAGGGTGGTCTCCTACGAGCAGTACTTC. It translates to CASTRVVSYEQYF.